The sequence of this T cell receptor (beta chain) was determined in a study of blood T cell repertoires in COVID-19. Study-level information: The United States, Italy and Spain supplied acute and convalescent COVID-19 samples.

Authors' processing steps: Using reference gene primer amplification, nucleated cell counts were estimated. The data were produced by immunoSEQ multiplex PCR, yet TCRdb's version contains in-frame clones alone and is incomplete. Clone size and the V and J calls come from that table; the DNA yielded D and trimming. The sample has 95,000 to 120,000 clones; about 85% are singletons. Per germline, CDR1 MNHEY and CDR2 SVGAGI. The CDR3 runs 15 residues. The V gene lost 5 bases and the J gene lost 4 bases, with 15 bases spanning the gap. This clone came up a few times. Sequencing input: peripheral blood. This TCR was sampled from a man aged 35 to 55 with acute or convalescent COVID-19. J is TRBJ1-5 and V is TRBV6-5; tentatively, D is TRBD1 (6 bases). The CDR3: CASSRTRDKNQPQHF. The CDR3 region has the DNA TGTGCCAGCAGTCGCACACGGGACAAAAATCAGCCCCAGCATTTT.